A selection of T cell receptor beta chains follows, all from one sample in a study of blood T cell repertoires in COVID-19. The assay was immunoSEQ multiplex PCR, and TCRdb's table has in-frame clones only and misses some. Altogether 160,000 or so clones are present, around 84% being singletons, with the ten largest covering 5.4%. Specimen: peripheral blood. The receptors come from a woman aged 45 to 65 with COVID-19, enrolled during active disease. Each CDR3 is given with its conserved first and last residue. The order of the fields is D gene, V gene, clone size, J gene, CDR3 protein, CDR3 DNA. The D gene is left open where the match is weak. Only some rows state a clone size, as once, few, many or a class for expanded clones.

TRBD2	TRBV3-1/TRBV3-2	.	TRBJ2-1	CASSQESSGGLEQFF	TGTGCCAGCAGCCAAGAGTCATCGGGGGGGCTAGAGCAGTTCTTC
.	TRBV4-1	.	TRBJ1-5	CASSQDEGSGNQPQHF	TGCGCCAGCAGCCAAGATGAGGGTAGTGGCAATCAGCCCCAGCATTTT
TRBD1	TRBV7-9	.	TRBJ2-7	CASSLRGQGSYEQYF	TGTGCCAGCAGCTTACGGGGACAGGGATCCTACGAGCAGTACTTC
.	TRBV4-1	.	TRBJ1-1	CASSQVGGAGTEAFF	TGCGCCAGCAGCCAAGTTGGGGGGGCAGGAACTGAAGCTTTCTTT
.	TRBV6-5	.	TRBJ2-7	CASVTLSSYEQYF	TGTGCCAGCGTGACTTTAAGCTCCTACGAGCAGTACTTC
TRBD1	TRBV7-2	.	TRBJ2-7	CASSYTGTGTYEQYF	TGTGCCAGCAGCTACACCGGGACAGGGACATACGAGCAGTACTTC
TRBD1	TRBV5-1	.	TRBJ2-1	CASSLVQGAPVEQFF	TGCGCCAGCAGCTTGGTACAGGGGGCGCCGGTTGAGCAGTTCTTC
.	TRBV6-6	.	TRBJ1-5	CASTYRGMNQPQHF	TGTGCCAGCACTTACCGGGGGATGAATCAGCCCCAGCATTTT
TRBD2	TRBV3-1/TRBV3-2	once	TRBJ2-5	CASSPGLAVQETQYF	TGTGCCAGCAGCCCGGGACTAGCCGTCCAAGAGACCCAGTACTTC
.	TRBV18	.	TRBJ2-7	CASSPAGALHYEQYF	TGTGCCAGCTCACCGGCAGGGGCACTCCACTACGAGCAGTACTTC
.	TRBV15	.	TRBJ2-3	CATKTPLYTDTQYF	TGTGCCACTAAGACTCCCCTATACACAGATACGCAGTATTTT
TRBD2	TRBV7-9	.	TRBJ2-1	CASGYSGGAYNEQFF	TGTGCCAGCGGTTATAGCGGGGGGGCCTACAATGAGCAGTTCTTC
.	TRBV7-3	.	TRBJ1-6	CASSRTGPNSPLHF	TGTGCCAGCTCACGCACAGGGCCCAATTCACCCCTCCACTTT
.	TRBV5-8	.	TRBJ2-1	CASSPPHPSSYNEQFF	TGTGCCAGCAGCCCTCCGCATCCGAGCTCCTACAATGAGCAGTTCTTC
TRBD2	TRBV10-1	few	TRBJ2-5	CASSGGSGAEETQYF	TGCGCCAGCAGTGGTGGCAGCGGGGCAGAAGAGACCCAGTACTTC
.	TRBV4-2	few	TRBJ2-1	CASSQGTSRGDEQFF	TGTGCCAGCAGCCAAGGGACTAGCAGGGGGGATGAGCAGTTCTTC
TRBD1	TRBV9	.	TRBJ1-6	CASSEGGTGLSPLHF	TGTGCCAGCAGCGAGGGTGGGACAGGGCTGTCACCCCTCCACTTT
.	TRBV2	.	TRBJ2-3	CASSDILGGTQYF	TGTGCCAGCAGTGATATACTGGGGGGTACGCAGTATTTT
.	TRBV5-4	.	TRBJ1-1	CASGAGRDTEAFF	TGTGCCAGCGGGGCAGGGAGGGACACTGAAGCTTTCTTT
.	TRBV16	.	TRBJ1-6	CASSPGSSPLHF	TGTGCCAGCAGCCCCGGGAGTTCACCCCTCCACTTT
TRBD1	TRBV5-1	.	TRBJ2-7	CASSEWDRAYEQYF	TGCGCCAGCAGCGAATGGGACAGGGCCTACGAGCAGTACTTC
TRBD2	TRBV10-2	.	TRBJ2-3	CASSSGGETDTQYF	TGCGCCAGCAGTAGCGGGGGGGAGACAGATACGCAGTATTTT
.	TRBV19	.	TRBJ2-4	CASSTPVDYLAKNIQYF	TGTGCCAGTAGTACTCCGGTGGACTATCTAGCCAAAAACATTCAGTACTTC
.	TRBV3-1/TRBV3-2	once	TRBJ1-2	CASSQGRSYTF	TGTGCCAGCAGCCAGGGGAGGTCCTACACCTTC
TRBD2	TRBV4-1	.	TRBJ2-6	CASSQSPGRESGANVLTF	TGCGCCAGCAGCCAATCCCCGGGGAGGGAGTCTGGGGCCAACGTCCTGACTTTC
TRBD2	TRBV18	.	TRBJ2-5	CASSPSLAGALYQETQYF	TGTGCCAGCTCACCATCCCTAGCGGGGGCCCTGTACCAAGAGACCCAGTACTTC
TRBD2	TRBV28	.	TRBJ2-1	CASGLAGGSSYNEQFF	TGTGCCAGTGGACTAGCGGGGGGAAGCTCCTACAATGAGCAGTTCTTC
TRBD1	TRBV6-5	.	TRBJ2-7	CASSTSPGTAYEQYF	TGTGCCAGCAGCACAAGCCCCGGGACAGCATACGAGCAGTACTTC
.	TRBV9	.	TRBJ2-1	CASSVEPGGHNEQFF	TGTGCCAGCAGCGTAGAGCCAGGGGGGCACAATGAGCAGTTCTTC
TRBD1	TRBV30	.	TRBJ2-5	CAWRKPGGGETQYF	TGTGCCTGGAGAAAACCAGGGGGTGGGGAGACCCAGTACTTC
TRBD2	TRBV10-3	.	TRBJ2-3	CATEGTNFTDTQYF	TGTGCCACTGAGGGGACTAACTTCACAGATACGCAGTATTTT
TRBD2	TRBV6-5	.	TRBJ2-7	CASSYSLAGGYEQYF	TGTGCCAGCAGTTACTCGCTAGCGGGGGGCTACGAGCAGTACTTC
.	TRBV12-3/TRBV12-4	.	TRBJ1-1	CASSSDNEAFF	TGTGCCAGCAGCTCGGACAATGAAGCTTTCTTT
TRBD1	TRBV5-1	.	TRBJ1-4	CASSLGGQQYEKLFF	TGCGCCAGCAGCTTGGGGGGACAGCAATATGAAAAACTGTTTTTT
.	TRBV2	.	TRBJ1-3	CASSVDSSGNTIYF	TGTGCCAGCAGTGTGGACAGCTCTGGAAACACCATATATTTT
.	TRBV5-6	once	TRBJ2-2	CASSYTGELFF	TGTGCCAGCAGTTATACCGGGGAGCTGTTTTTT
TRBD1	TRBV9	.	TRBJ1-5	CASGGGGSNQPQHF	TGTGCCAGCGGAGGGGGCGGAAGCAATCAGCCCCAGCATTTT
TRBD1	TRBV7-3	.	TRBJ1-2	CASSLNGQGVYGYTF	TGTGCCAGCAGCTTAAATGGACAGGGGGTTTATGGCTACACCTTC
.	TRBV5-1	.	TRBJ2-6	CASTLATGSSGANVLTF	TGCGCCAGCACCCTAGCGACAGGGAGCTCTGGGGCCAACGTCCTGACTTTC
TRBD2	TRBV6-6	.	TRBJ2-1	CASSRRTSGDGNEQFF	TGTGCCAGCAGTCGAAGGACTAGCGGGGATGGAAATGAGCAGTTCTTC
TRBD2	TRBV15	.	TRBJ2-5	CATSDGLAGPQETQYF	TGTGCCACCAGCGACGGACTAGCGGGTCCCCAAGAGACCCAGTACTTC
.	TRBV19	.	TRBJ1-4	CASSGSMAATNEKLFF	TGTGCCAGTAGTGGGAGTATGGCAGCAACTAATGAAAAACTGTTTTTT
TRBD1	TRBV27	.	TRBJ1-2	CASSPGTGHGYTF	TGTGCCAGCAGTCCCGGGACAGGGCATGGCTACACCTTC
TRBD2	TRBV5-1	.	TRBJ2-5	CASSVRLAGGQETQYF	TGCGCCAGCAGCGTACGACTAGCGGGCGGACAAGAGACCCAGTACTTC
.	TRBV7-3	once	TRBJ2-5	CASAGQETQYF	TGTGCCAGCGCGGGGCAAGAGACCCAGTACTTC